The rows below give T cell receptor beta chains drawn from one sample of a study of patients and donors after allogeneic stem cell transplantation. One entry per CDR3 protein results from TCRdb running MiXCR on the RT-PCR reads. The sample shows about a million distinct CDR3 sequences, roughly 18% of them seen only once. Sequenced sample: blood, either unsorted or a sorted T cell fraction (not recorded which). The receptors originated from a human donor who was either an allogeneic HSCT recipient or a stem cell or donor lymphocyte infusion donor (not recorded which). It is not recorded whose cells these are; they may come from a transplant donor. CDR3s include the opening cysteine and the closing phenylalanine or tryptophan. Clone size is not always given. Where it is, it says once, few, many or a class for expanded clones.

>TRBV9|13|many
CASSVVTGYGYTF
>TRBV5-6|13|.
CASTGHPQETQYF
>TRBV6-2/TRBV6-3|17|few
CASSYSWLAGGYNEQFF
>TRBV20-1|16|.
CSATTLRDSPNQPQHF
>TRBV20-1|15|few
CSAGPDTSSNQPQHF
>TRBV11-2|14|few
CASSLDGMNTEAFF
>TRBV9|14|.
CASSAATGVETQYF
>TRBV9|15|few
CASSVGWRGNTEAFF
>TRBV20-1|14|.
CSASTTPPDKGYTF
>TRBV5-4|14|.
CASSPQGGQETQYF
>TRBV18|15|few
CASSPRYRGAYEQYF
>TRBV12-3/TRBV12-4|15|many
CASSSQTSGAYEQYF
>TRBV12-3/TRBV12-4|17|few
CASSLLLGASGTDTQYF
>TRBV10-3|18|few
CAISELGTSGSFTDTQYF
>TRBV11-1|18|few
CASSRKIGLASGGETQYF
>TRBV11-3|13|.
CASSLRSPGEQFF
>TRBV10-3|13|few
CAIGGQEKSPQHF
>TRBV20-1|12|few
CSARREADTQYF
>TRBV12-3/TRBV12-4|19|.
CASSPSLAGVGLNTGELFF
>TRBV15|14|few
CATRIDEAGSTQYF
>TRBV9|16|.
CASSVGGTGFNYGYTF
>TRBV25-1|16|.
CASSERGGRADNEQFF
>TRBV2|13|.
CASRDWSSYEQYF
>TRBV29-1|15|.
CSVEDRGEIGYEQYF
>TRBV7-8|17|few
CASSLARVGAESYEQYF
>TRBV27|18|.
CASSIDHLTSGSADTQYF
>TRBV18|14|few
CASSPTTEVETQYF
>TRBV12-3/TRBV12-4|18|few
CASSLSVRGGVAKNIQYF
>TRBV5-1|16|.
CASSYKSRGETDTQYF
>TRBV29-1|13|.
CSSRQARTDTQYF
>TRBV6-5|16|.
CASSYSIGGGSYGYTF
>TRBV29-1|11|.
CSVEFRNTIYF
>TRBV6-1|15|few
CASSDPGGFNYGYTF
>TRBV13|13|many
CASSLGPRAEAFF
>TRBV4-1|16|few
CASSQPQGDYNEKLFF
>TRBV20-1|13|.
CSARDSAGTEAFF
>TRBV7-3|13|.
CASSLGRINEQFF
>TRBV7-2|16|.
CASSLDSRGLFYEQYF
>TRBV5-1|15|few
CASSSDGSGANVLTF
>TRBV4-1|16|.
CASSQDELGWGDEQFF
>TRBV24-1|15|few
CATSDSRGPNEKLFF
>TRBV10-2|16|many
CASSEPHLAYQETQYF
>TRBV12-3/TRBV12-4|17|.
CASRWTGTASRNQPQHF
>TRBV9|14|.
CASSSIGGSDTQYF
>TRBV7-9|17|few
CASSFYVTESYQETQYF
>TRBV28|16|few
CASRPRGKIGANVLTF
>TRBV4-3|14|.
CASSQDRSWYEQYF
>TRBV20-1|13|.
CSAHGQLNTEAFF
>TRBV7-2|14|few
CASSRSGQGVEAFF
>TRBV14|17|.
CASSQTWGAVNTGELFF
>TRBV12-3/TRBV12-4|14|.
CASSIRDRDTEAFF
>TRBV7-2|16|.
CASSSQLTASYNEQFF
>TRBV5-1|16|.
CASSLGGTGELQPQHF
>TRBV4-1|17|few
CASSQVIAGGSWYEQYF